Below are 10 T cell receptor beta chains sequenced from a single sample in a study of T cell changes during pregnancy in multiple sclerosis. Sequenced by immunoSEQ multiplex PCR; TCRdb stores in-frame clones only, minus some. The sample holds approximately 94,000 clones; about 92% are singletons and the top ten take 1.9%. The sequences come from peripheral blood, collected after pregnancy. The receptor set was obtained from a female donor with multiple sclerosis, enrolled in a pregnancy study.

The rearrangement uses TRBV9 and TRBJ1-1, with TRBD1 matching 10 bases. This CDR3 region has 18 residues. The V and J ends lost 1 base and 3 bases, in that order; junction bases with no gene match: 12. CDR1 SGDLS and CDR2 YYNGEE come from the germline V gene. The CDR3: CASSVSETGGGLHTEAFF. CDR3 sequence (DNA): TGTGCCAGCAGCGTATCTGAGACAGGGGGCGGCTTGCACACTGAAGCTTTCTTT. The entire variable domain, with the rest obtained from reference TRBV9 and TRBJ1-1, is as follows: DSGVTQTPKHLITATGQRVTLRCSPRSGDLSVYWYQQSLDQGLQFLIQYYNGEERAKGNILERFSAQQFPDLHSELNLSSLELGDSALYFCASSVSETGGGLHTEAFFGQGTRLTVV.

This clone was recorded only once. The CDR3 reads CASSGLAGGPTDEQFF. The CDR3 DNA is TGTGCCAGCAGTGGACTAGCGGGAGGGCCTACGGATGAGCAGTTCTTC. The chain combines TRBV9 with TRBJ2-1; 15 nucleotides match TRBD2. V trimming: 5 bases; J trimming: 8 bases; junction bases outside the gene matches: 8. Germline CDR1 and CDR2: SGDLS and YYNGEE. This CDR3 spans 16 amino acids.

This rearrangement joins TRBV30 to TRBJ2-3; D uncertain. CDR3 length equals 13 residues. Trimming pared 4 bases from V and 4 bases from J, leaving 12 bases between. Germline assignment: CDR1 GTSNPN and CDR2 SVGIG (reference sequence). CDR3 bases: TGTGCCTGGACACCACGCCGGGCAGATACGCAGTATTTT. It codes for CAWTPRRADTQYF. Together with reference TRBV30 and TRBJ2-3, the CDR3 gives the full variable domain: SQTIHQWPATLVQPVGSPLSLECTVEGTSNPNLYWYRQAAGRGLQLLFYSVGIGQISSEVPQNLSASRPQDRQFILSSKKLLLSDSGFYLCAWTPRRADTQYFGPGTRLTVL.

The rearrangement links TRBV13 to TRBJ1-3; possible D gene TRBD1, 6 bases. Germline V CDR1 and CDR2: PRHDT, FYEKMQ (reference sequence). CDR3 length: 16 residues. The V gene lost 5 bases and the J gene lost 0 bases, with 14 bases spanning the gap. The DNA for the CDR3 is TGTGCCAGCAGCACCCGACAGGCAAGCTCTGGAAACACCATATATTTT. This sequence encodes CASSTRQASSGNTIYF.

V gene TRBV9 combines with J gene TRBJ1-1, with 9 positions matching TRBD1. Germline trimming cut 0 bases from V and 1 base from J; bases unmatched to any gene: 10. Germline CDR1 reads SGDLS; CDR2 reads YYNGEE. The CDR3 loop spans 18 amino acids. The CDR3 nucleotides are TGTGCCAGCAGCGTAGGGGACAGGGTAAAGAACCGGAACACTGAAGCTTTCTTT. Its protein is CASSVGDRVKNRNTEAFF.

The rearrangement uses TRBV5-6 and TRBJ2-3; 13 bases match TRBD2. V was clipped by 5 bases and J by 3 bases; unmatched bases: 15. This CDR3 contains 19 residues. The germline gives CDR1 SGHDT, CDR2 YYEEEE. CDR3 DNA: TGTGCCAGCAGTAGGCCGGGACTAGCGGGGCCCTCTGCGACAGATACGCAGTATTTT. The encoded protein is CASSRPGLAGPSATDTQYF.

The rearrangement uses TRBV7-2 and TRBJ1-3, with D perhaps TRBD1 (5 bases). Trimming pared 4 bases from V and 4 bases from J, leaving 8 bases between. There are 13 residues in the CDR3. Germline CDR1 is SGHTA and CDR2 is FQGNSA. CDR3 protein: CASSSRVGNTIYF. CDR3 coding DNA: TGTGCCAGCAGCTCCAGGGTGGGAAACACCATATATTTT. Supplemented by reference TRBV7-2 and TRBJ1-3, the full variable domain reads GAGVSQSPSNKVTEKGKDVELRCDPISGHTALYWYRQSLGQGLEFLIYFQGNSAPDKSGLPSDRFSAERTGGSVSTLTIQRTQQEDSAVYLCASSSRVGNTIYFGEGSWLTVV.

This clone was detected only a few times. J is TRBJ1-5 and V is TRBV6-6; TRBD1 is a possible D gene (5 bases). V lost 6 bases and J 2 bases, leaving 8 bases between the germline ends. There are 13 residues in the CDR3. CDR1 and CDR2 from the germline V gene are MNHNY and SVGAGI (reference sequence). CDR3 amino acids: CASSDRGNQPQHF. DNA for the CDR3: TGTGCCAGCAGCGACAGAGGCAATCAGCCCCAGCATTTT.

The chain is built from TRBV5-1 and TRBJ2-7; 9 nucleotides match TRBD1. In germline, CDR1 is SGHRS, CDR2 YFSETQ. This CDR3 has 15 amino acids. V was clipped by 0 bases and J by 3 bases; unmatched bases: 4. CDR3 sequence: CASSLGDRALYEQYF. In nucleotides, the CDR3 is TGCGCCAGCAGCTTGGGGGACAGGGCCCTCTACGAGCAGTACTTC.

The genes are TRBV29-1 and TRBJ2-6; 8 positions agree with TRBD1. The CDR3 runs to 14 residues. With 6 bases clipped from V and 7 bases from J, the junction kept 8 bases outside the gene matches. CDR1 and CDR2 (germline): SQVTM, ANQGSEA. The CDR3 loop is CSVQGQGVANVLTF. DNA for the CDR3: TGCAGCGTGCAAGGACAGGGAGTAGCCAACGTCCTGACTTTC. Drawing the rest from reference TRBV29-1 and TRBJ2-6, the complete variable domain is SAVISQKPSRDICQRGTSLTIQCQVDSQVTMMFWYRQQPGQSLTLIATANQGSEATYESGFVIDKFPISRPNLTFSTLTVSNMSPEDSSIYLCSVQGQGVANVLTFGAGSRLTVL.